The sequence of this TCR beta chain was determined in a study of blood T cell repertoires in COVID-19. Original handling: For nucleated cells, counts were estimated from reference gene primer amplification. Using immunoSEQ multiplex PCR, the repertoire was profiled, and TCRdb retains in-frame clones only, with some absent. V and J calls and clone size are copied from that table; D and trimming were computed from the DNA. The data contain 160,000 or so clones, approximately 88% of them singletons. The CDR3 is made up of 13 amino acids. Trimming shortened V by 2 bases and J by 6 bases, and 8 bases separated the two germline ends. Germline V CDR1 and CDR2: MNHEY, SMNVEV (reference sequence).

J is TRBJ2-1 and V is TRBV27; D is uncertain. Sequencing used PBMCs or T cells enriched from blood (not recorded which). This receptor was taken from a woman aged 50 to 60 who had recovered from COVID-19. The CDR3 DNA follows: TGTGCCAGCAGTTTAGCAGACTCCAATGAGCAGTTCTTC. It encodes CASSLADSNEQFF.